This T cell receptor (beta chain) was identified during a study of blood T cell repertoires in COVID-19. Study context: The study drew acute and convalescent COVID-19 samples from the United States, Italy and Spain. In each case, the material was cDNA or gDNA derived from T cells, B-cell-depleted T cells, or PBMCs.

CDR1 is SGHVS, CDR2 FQNEAQ, per germline. V gave up 3 bases and J gave up 4 bases, with 12 bases separating them. The CDR3 has 14 residues. Authors' methods: Reference gene primer amplification in the assay estimated nucleated cell counts. Sequencing was performed with immunoSEQ multiplex PCR; in TCRdb, only in-frame clones are kept and a portion is missing. Clone size and V and J calls were adopted from that table, with D and trimming inferred from the DNA. The table has some 150,000 clones, around 80% seen once. The source of this sequence is a man between 60 and 75 years old with active or convalescent COVID-19. The chain has TRBV7-8 and TRBJ1-1, with TRBD1 as a possible D gene (6 bases). The sample consisted of peripheral blood. The CDR3 loop reads CASSLATGSTEAFF. Here the CDR3 DNA reads TGTGCCAGCAGCTTGGCTACAGGGAGCACTGAAGCTTTCTTT.